The clone carrying this T cell receptor beta chain was observed a handful of times. Antigen specificity is unknown. The CDR3 totals 13 residues. V was cut by 7 bases and J by 5 bases, with 14 bases left in between. This specimen comes from a study of post-analysis software for immune sequencing data. Study-wide background: Included courses were relapsing-remitting and secondary progressive multiple sclerosis; progressive-relapsing multiple sclerosis was also included.

Study-wide results and limits: Clustering by F measure revealed strong co-clustering among samples prepared together in one batch. Higher frequency in patients than in controls was seen for five TRBV segments, with TRBV5-6, TRBV5-1 and TRBV20-1 among them. The study found significantly lower normalized Chao1 diversity in multiple sclerosis patients than in controls.

Prepared libraries of TCR beta cDNA carried unique molecular identifiers. Each batch of roughly 0.95 to 10 million T cells produced 500,000 to 600,000 cDNA molecules. TCRdb analysed the PCR reads with MiXCR anew, one entry per CDR3 protein. The repertoire includes hundreds of thousands of distinct CDR3 sequences, around 44% of them detected once, and 1.7% sits in the top ten. The chain combines TRBV12-3 or TRBV12-4 with TRBJ2-5; perhaps D is TRBD1 or TRBD2 (6 bases each). This clonotype was obtained from a girl under 18 with multiple sclerosis. The specimen sequenced was blood. The CDR3 nucleotides read TGTGCCAGCACTCTCGGGGGCGAGGAGACCCAGTACTTC. It codes for CASTLGGEETQYF.